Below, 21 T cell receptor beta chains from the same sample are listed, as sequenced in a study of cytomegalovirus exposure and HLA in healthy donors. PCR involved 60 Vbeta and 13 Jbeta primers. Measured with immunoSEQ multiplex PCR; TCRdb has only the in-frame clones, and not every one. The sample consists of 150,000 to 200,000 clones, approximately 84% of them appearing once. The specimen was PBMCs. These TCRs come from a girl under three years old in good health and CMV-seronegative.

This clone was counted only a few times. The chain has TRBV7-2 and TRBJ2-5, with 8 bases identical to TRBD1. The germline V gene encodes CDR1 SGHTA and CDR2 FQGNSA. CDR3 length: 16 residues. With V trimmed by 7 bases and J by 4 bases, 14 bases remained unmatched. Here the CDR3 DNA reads TGTGCCAGCAACTCCTACAGGGGGTCAGTGGGAGAGACCCAGTACTTC. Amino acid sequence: CASNSYRGSVGETQYF.

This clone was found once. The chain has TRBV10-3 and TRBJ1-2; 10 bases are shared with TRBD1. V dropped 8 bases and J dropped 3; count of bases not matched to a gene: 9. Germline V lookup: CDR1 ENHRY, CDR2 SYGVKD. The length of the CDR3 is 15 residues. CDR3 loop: CAIHSLTGGDYGYTF. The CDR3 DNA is TGTGCCATCCATAGTTTGACAGGGGGCGACTATGGCTACACCTTC.

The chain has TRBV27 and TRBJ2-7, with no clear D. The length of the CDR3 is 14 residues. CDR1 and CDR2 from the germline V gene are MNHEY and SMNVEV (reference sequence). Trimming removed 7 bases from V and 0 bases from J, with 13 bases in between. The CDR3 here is CASKVEQSSYEQYF. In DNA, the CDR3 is TGTGCCAGCAAAGTTGAACAGAGCTCCTACGAGCAGTACTTC.

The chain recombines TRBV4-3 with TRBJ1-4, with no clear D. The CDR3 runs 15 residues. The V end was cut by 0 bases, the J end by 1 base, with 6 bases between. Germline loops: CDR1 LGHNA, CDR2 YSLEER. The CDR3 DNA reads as TGCGCCAGCAGCCAAGAACTTGGAACTAATGAAAAACTGTTTTTT. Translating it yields CASSQELGTNEKLFF.

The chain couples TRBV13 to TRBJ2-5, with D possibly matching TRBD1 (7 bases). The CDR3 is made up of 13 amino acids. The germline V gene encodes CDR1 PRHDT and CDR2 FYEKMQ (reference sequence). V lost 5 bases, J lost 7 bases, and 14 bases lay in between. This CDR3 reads CASSPSQGGTQYF. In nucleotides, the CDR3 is TGTGCCAGCAGCCCCAGCCAGGGGGGGACCCAGTACTTC.

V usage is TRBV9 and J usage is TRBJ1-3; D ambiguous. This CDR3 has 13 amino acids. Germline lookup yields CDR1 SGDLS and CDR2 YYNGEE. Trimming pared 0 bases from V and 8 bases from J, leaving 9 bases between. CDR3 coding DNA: TGTGCCAGCAGCGTAGATCACGCGGACACCATATATTTT. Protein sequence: CASSVDHADTIYF.

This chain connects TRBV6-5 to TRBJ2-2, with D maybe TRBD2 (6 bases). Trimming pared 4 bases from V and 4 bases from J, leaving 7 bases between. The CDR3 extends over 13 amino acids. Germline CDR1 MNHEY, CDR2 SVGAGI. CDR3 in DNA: TGTGCCAGCAGTTCGACTAGCACCGGGGAGCTGTTTTTT. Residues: CASSSTSTGELFF.

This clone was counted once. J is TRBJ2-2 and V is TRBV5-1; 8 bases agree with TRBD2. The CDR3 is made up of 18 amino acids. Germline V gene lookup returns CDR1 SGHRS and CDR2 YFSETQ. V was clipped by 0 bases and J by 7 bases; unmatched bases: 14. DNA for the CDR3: TGCGCCAGCAGCTTGGTCGGCGGCGGGAGGCTTTATAACGGGGAGCTGTTTTTT. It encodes CASSLVGGGRLYNGELFF.

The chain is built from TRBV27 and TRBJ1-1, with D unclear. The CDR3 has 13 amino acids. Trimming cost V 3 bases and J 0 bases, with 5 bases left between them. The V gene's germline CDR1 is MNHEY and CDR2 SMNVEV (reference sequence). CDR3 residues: CASSFSVNTEAFF. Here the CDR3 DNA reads TGTGCCAGCAGTTTTTCGGTGAACACTGAAGCTTTCTTT.

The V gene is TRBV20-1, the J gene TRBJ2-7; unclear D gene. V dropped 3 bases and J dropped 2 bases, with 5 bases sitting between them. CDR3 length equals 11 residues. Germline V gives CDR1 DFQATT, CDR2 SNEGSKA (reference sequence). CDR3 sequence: CSASGPYEQYF. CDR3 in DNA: TGCAGTGCTAGCGGTCCCTACGAGCAGTACTTC.

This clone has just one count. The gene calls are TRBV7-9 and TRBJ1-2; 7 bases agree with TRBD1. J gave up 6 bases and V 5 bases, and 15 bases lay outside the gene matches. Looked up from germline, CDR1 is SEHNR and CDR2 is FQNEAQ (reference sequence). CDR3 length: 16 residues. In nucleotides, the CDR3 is TGTGCCAGCAGCCCTCATTTTGCCCCGGGACAGAATGGCTACACCTTC. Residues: CASSPHFAPGQNGYTF.

CDR3 region: CAAGLRQGYGYTF. CDR3 coding DNA: TGTGCCGCAGGCCTAAGGCAGGGCTATGGCTACACCTTC. V usage is TRBV27 and J usage is TRBJ1-2; possible D gene TRBD1, 5 bases. Germline loops: CDR1 MNHEY, CDR2 SMNVEV (reference sequence). V lost 11 bases and J 4 bases, leaving 17 bases between the germline ends. The CDR3 runs 13 residues.

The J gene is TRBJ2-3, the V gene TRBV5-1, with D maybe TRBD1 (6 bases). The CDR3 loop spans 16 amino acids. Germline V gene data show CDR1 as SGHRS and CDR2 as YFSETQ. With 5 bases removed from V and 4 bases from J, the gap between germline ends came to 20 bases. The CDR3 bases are TGCGCCAGCAGAATTCAACCAGGGGTACCTCCAGATACGCAGTATTTT. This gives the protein CASRIQPGVPPDTQYF.

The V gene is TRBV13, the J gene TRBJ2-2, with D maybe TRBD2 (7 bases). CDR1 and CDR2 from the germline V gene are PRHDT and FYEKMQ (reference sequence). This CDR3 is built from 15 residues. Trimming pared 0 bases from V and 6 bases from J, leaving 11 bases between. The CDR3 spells CASSLGPGGAGELFF. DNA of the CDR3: TGTGCCAGCAGCTTAGGCCCGGGGGGCGCCGGGGAGCTGTTTTTT.

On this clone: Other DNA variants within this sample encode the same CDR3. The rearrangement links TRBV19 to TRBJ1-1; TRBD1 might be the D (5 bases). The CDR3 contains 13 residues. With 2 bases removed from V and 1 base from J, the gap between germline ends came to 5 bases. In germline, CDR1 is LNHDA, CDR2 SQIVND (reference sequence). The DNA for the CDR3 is TGTGCCAGTAGTATAAGGGGGAACACTGAAGCTTTCTTT. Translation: CASSIRGNTEAFF.

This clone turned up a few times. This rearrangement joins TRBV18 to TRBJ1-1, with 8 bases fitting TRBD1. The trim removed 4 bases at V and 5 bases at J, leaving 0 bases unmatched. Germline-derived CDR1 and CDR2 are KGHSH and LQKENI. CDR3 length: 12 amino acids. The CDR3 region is CASSRTGTEAFF. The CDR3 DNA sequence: TGTGCCAGCTCACGGACAGGGACTGAAGCTTTCTTT.

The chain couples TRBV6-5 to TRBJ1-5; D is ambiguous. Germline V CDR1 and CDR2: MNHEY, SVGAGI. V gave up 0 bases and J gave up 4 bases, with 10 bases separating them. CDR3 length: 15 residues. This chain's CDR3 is CASSYSGAINQPQHF. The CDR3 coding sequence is TGTGCCAGCAGTTACTCTGGAGCAATTAATCAGCCCCAGCATTTT.

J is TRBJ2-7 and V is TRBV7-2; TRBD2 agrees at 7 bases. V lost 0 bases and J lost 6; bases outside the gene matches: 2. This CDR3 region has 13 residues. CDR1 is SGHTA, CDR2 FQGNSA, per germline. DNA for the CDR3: TGTGCCAGCAGCTTAGCGGGAGGGCGCGAGCAGTACTTC. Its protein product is CASSLAGGREQYF.

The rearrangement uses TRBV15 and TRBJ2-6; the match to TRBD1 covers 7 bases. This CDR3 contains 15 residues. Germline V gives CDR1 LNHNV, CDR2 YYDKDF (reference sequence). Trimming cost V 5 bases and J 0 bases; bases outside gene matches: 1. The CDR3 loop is CATSWDSSGANVLTF. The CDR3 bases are TGTGCCACCAGCTGGGACAGCTCTGGGGCCAACGTCCTGACTTTC.

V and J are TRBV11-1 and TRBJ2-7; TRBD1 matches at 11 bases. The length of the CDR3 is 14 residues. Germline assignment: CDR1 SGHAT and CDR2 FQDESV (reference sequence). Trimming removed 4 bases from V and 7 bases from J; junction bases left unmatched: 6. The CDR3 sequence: CASSSQDRGLEQYF. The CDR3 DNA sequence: TGTGCCAGCAGCTCCCAGGACAGGGGGCTGGAGCAGTACTTC.

CDR3: CASSSAGRGTVNEKLFF. CDR3 DNA sequence: TGCGCCAGCAGCTCGGCCGGACGCGGGACAGTTAATGAAAAACTGTTTTTT. This rearrangement joins TRBV5-1 to TRBJ1-4; 7 bases agree with TRBD1. Looked up from germline, CDR1 is SGHRS and CDR2 is YFSETQ. There are 17 residues in the CDR3. V lost 3 bases and J lost 4; bases outside the gene matches: 12.